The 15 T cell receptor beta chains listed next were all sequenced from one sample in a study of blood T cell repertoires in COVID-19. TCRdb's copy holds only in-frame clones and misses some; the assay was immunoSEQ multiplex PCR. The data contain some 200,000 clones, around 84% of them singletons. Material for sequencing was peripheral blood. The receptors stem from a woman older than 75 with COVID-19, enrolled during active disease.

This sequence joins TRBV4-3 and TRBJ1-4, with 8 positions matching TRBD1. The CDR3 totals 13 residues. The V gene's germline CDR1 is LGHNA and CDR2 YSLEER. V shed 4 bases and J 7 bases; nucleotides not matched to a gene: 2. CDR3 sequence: CASSRGQGEKLFF. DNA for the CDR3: TGCGCCAGCAGCCGCGGACAGGGTGAAAAACTGTTTTTT.

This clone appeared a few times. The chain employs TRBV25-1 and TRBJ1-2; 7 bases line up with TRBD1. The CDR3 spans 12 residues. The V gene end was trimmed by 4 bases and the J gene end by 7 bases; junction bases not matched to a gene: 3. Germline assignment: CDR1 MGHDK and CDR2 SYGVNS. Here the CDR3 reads CASSAAGGGYTF. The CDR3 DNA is TGTGCCAGCAGTGCGGCAGGGGGTGGCTACACCTTC.

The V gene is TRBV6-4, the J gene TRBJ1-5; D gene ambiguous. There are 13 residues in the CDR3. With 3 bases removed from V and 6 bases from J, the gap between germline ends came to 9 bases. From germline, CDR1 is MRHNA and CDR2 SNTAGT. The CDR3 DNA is TGTGCCAGCAGTGAACAAGGGAGTCAGCCCCAGCATTTT. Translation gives CASSEQGSQPQHF.

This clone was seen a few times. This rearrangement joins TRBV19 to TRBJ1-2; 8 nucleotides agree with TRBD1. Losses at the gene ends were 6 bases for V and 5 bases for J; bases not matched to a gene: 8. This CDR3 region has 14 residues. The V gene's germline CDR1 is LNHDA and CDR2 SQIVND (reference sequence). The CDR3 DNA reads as TGTGCCAGTAGCAGGGGGACAGGAGGATATGGCTACACCTTC. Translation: CASSRGTGGYGYTF.

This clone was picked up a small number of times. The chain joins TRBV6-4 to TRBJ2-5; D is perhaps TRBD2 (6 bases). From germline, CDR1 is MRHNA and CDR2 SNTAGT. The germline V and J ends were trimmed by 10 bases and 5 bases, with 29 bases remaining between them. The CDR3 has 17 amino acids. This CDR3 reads CANRGRGGGPKVETQYF. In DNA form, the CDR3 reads TGTGCCAACCGAGGAAGGGGTGGAGGGCCGAAAGTGGAGACCCAGTACTTC.

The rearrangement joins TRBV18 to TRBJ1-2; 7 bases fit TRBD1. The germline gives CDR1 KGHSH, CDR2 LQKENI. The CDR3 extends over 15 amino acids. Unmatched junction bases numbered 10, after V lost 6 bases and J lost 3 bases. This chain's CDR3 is CASSVGQTGYYGYTF. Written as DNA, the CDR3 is TGTGCCAGCTCCGTGGGACAGACTGGATACTATGGCTACACCTTC. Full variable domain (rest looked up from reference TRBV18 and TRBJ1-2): NAGVMQNPRHLVRRRGQEARLRCSPMKGHSHVYWYRQLPEEGLKFMVYLQKENIIDESGMPKERFSAEFPKEGPSILRIQQVVRGDSAAYFCASSVGQTGYYGYTFGSGTRLTVV.

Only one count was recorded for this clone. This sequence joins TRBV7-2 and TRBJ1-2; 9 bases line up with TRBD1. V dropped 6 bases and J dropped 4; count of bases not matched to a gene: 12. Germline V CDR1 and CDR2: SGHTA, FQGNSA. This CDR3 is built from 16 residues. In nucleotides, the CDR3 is TGTGCCAGCAGAGGACAGGGGTTCTTTGTACGCTATGGCTACACCTTC. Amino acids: CASRGQGFFVRYGYTF.

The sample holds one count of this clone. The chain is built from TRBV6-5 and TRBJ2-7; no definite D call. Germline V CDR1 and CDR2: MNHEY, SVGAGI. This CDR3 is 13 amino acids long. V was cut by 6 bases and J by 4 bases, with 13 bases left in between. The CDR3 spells CASRPNSLYEQYV. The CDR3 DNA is TGTGCCAGCAGACCAAACAGCTTGTACGAGCAGTACGTC.

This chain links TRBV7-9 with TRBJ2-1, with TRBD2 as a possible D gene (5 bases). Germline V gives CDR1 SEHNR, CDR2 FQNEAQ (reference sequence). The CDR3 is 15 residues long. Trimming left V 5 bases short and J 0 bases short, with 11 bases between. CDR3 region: CASSPPGSSYNEQFF. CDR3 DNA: TGTGCCAGCAGCCCCCCGGGGAGCTCCTACAATGAGCAGTTCTTC.

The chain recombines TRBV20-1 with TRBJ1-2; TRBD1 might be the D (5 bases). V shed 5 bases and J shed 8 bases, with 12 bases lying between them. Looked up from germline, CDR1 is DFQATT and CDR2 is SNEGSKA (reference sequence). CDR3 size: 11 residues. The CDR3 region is CSAGALEGYTF. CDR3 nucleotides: TGCAGTGCTGGGGCCCTGGAAGGCTACACCTTC.

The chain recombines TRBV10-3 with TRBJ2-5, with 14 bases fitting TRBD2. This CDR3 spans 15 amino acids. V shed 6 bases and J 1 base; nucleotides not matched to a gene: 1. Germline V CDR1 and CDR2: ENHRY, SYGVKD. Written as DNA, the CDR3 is TGTGCCATCAGGACTAGCGGGGGGGCCCAAGAGACCCAGTACTTC. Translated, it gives CAIRTSGGAQETQYF.

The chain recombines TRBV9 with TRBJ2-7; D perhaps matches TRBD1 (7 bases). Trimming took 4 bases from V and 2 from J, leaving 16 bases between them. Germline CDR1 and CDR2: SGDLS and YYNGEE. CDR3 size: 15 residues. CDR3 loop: CASSQGGTETYEQYF. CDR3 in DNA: TGTGCCAGCAGCCAAGGGGGGACAGAAACCTACGAGCAGTACTTC.

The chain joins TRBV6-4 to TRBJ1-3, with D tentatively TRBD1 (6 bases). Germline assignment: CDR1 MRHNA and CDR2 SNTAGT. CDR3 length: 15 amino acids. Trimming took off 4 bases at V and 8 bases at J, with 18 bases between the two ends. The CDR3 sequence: CASSAGTTGLDTIYF. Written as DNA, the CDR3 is TGTGCCAGCAGTGCGGGGACCACAGGGTTGGACACCATATATTTT.

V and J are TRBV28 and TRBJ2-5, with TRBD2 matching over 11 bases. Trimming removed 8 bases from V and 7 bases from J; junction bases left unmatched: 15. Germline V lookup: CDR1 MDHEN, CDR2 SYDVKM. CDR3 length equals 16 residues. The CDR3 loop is CASPPPSGGSEGTQYF. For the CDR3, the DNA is TGTGCCAGCCCTCCCCCTAGCGGGGGGTCCGAAGGGACCCAGTACTTC.

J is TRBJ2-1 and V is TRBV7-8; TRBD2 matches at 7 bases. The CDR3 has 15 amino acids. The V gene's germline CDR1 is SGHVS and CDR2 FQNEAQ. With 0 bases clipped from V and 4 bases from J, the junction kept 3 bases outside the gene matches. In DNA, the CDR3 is TGTGCCAGCAGCTTAGCGGGACTATATTACAATGAGCAGTTCTTC. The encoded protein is CASSLAGLYYNEQFF. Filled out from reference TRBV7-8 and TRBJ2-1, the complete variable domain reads GAGVSQSPRYKVAKRGQDVALRCDPISGHVSLFWYQQALGQGPEFLTYFQNEAQLDKSGLPSDRFFAERPEGSVSTLKIQRTQQEDSAVYLCASSLAGLYYNEQFFGPGTRLTVL.